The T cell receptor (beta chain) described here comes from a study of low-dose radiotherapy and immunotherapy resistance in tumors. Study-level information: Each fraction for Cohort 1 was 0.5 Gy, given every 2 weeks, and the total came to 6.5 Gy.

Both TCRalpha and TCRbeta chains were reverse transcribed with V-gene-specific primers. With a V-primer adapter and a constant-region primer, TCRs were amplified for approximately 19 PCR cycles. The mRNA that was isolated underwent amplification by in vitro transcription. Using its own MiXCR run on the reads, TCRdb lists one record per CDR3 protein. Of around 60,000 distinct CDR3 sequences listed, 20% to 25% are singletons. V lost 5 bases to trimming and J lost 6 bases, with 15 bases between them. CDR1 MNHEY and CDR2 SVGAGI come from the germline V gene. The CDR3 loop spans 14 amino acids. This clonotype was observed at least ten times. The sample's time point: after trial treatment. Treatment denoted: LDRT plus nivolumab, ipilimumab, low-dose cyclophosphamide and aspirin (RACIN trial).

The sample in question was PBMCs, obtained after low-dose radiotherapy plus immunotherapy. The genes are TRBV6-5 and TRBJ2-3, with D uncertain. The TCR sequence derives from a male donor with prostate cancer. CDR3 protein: CASSRSEAMDTQYF. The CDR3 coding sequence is TGTGCCAGCAGTCGCTCCGAGGCGATGGATACGCAGTATTTT.